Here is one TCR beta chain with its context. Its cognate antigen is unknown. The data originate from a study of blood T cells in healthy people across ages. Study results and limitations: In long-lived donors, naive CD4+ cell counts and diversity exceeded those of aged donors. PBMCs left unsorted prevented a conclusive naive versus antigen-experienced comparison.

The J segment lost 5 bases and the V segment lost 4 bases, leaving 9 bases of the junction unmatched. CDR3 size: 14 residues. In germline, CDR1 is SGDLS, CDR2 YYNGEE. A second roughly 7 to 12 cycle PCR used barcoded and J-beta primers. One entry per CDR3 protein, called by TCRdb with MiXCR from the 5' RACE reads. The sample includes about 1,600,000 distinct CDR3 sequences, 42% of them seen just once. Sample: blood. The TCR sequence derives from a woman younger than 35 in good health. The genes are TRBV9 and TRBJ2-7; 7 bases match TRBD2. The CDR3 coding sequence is TGTGCCAGCAGCCAACGACTAGCATTCCACGAGCAGTACTTC. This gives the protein CASSQRLAFHEQYF.